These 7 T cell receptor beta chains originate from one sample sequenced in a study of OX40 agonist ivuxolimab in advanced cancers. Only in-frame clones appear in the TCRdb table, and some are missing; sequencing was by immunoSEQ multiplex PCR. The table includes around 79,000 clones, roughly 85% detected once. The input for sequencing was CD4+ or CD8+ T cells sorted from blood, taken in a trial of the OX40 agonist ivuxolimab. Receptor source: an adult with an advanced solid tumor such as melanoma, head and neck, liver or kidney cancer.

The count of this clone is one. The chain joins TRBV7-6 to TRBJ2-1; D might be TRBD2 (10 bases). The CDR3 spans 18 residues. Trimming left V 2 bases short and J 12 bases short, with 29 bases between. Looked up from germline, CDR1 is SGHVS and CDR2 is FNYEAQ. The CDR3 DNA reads TGTGCCAGCAGCTTACGAGCGCCAGGACAGGGGTTAGCGGGGGGGCAGTTCTTC. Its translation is CASSLRAPGQGLAGGQFF.

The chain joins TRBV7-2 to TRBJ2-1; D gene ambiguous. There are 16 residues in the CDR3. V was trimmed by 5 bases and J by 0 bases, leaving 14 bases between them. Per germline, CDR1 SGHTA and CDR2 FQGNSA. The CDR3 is CASSLYRRSSYNEQFF. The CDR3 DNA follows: TGTGCCAGCAGCCTCTACCGCCGAAGCTCCTACAATGAGCAGTTCTTC.

The CDR3 loop reads CASSPHRQPNEQFF. CDR3 in DNA: TGTGCCAGCAGCCCTCATCGACAGCCCAATGAGCAGTTCTTC. The chain employs TRBV7-2 and TRBJ2-1, with D tentatively TRBD1 (5 bases). Trimming cost V 5 bases and J 6 bases, with 14 bases left between them. CDR1 and CDR2 (germline): SGHTA, FQGNSA. This CDR3 is 14 amino acids long.

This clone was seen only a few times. Here the CDR3 reads CASSDRGPNTGELFF. The CDR3 bases are TGTGCCAGCAGTGACAGGGGGCCGAACACCGGGGAGCTGTTTTTT. This chain links TRBV5-6 with TRBJ2-2; 10 bases map to TRBD1. Unmatched junction bases numbered 1, after V lost 5 bases and J lost 0 bases. Germline values: CDR1 SGHDT, CDR2 YYEEEE. The CDR3 has 15 amino acids.

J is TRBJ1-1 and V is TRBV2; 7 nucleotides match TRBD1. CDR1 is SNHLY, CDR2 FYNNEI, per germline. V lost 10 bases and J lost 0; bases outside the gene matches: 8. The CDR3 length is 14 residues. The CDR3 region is CATAGTVMNTEAFF. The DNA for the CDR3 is TGTGCCACCGCCGGGACAGTCATGAACACTGAAGCTTTCTTT.

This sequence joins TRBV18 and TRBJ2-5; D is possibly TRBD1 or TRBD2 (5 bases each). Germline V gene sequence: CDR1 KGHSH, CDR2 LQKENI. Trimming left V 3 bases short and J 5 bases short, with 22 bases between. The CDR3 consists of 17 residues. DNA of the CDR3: TGTGCCAGCTCACCTCCCAACAGTGGGGGTAGGGGCGAGACCCAGTACTTC. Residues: CASSPPNSGGRGETQYF.

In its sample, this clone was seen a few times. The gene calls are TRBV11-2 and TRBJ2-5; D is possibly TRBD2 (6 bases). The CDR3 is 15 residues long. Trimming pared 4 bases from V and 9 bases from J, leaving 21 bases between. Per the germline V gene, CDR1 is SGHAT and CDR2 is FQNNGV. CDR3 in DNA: TGTGCCAGCAGCTCCCAACCTAGCGAGGGCCAGGCCCAGTACTTC. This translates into CASSSQPSEGQAQYF.